Listed below are T cell receptor beta chains from one sample, sequenced in a study of tissue T cells after allogeneic stem cell transplantation. The assay was immunoSEQ multiplex PCR, and TCRdb's table has in-frame clones only and misses some. Here the sample spans some 3,100 clones, about 64% being singletons. The sequences come from jejunal tissue, collected at autopsy. All receptors come from an older male patient with steroid-refractory graft-versus-host disease after an allogeneic stem cell transplant. Some T cells here may be from the graft donor. CDR3s include the opening cysteine and the closing phenylalanine or tryptophan. The D gene is left open where the match is weak. Size tells how often a clone was seen (once, few, many) or the class of an expanded clone, and some rows leave it out.

d_gene,j_gene,v_gene,abundance,CDR3aa,CDR3nt
TRBD2,TRBJ2-7,TRBV11-2,.,CASSYSGGADYEQYF,TGTGCCAGCAGCTACAGCGGGGGGGCCGACTACGAGCAGTACTTC
.,TRBJ1-5,TRBV4-1,large,CASSQDPGASNQPQHF,TGCGCCAGCAGCCAAGATCCAGGGGCAAGCAATCAGCCCCAGCATTTT
.,TRBJ1-1,TRBV18,.,CASSPPDSGGTEAFF,TGTGCCAGCTCACCACCAGACAGCGGGGGCACTGAAGCTTTCTTT
.,TRBJ1-1,TRBV6-5,.,CASSYFAGLNTEAFF,TGTGCCAGCAGTTACTTCGCAGGGTTAAACACTGAAGCTTTCTTT
.,TRBJ1-1,TRBV7-3,once,CASSPPMNTEAFF,TGTGCCAGCAGCCCTCCGATGAACACTGAAGCTTTCTTT
TRBD1,TRBJ2-1,TRBV19,.,CASRTGPLPNNEQFF,TGTGCCAGTCGGACAGGCCCCTTACCCAACAATGAGCAGTTCTTC
.,TRBJ2-5,TRBV18,.,CASSPPTGRETQYF,TGTGCCAGCTCACCACCGACAGGGAGGGAGACCCAGTACTTC
.,TRBJ2-1,TRBV9,.,CASSVDPRSGNEQFF,TGTGCCAGCAGCGTAGACCCCCGATCAGGCAATGAGCAGTTCTTC
.,TRBJ2-1,TRBV19,once,CASSIRGEGEQFF,TGTGCCAGTAGTATCAGGGGAGAAGGTGAGCAGTTCTTC
TRBD1,TRBJ1-4,TRBV5-1,.,CAIIQGTNEKLFF,TGCGCCATTATACAGGGGACTAATGAAAAACTGTTTTTT
TRBD2,TRBJ2-2,TRBV6-1,.,CASSEGSGGVVTGELFF,TGTGCCAGCAGTGAAGGGAGCGGGGGGGTCGTAACCGGGGAGCTGTTTTTT
TRBD2,TRBJ2-1,TRBV24-1,few,CATGALAGGLSNNEQFF,TGTGCCACCGGGGCCCTAGCGGGGGGGCTGAGTAACAATGAGCAGTTCTTC
TRBD1,TRBJ2-2,TRBV5-4,.,CASNSRGTGVSGELFF,TGTGCCAGCAATTCTCGCGGGACAGGGGTTTCCGGGGAGCTGTTTTTT
.,TRBJ2-4,TRBV12-3/TRBV12-4,.,CASSLGESQYF,TGTGCCAGCAGTTTAGGTGAATCTCAGTACTTC